Listed here are 15 T cell receptor beta chains from one sample, sequenced in a study of cytomegalovirus exposure and HLA in healthy donors. With 60 Vbeta and 13 Jbeta primers, the PCR was carried out. Using immunoSEQ multiplex PCR, the repertoire was profiled, and TCRdb retains in-frame clones only, with some absent. With about 160,000 clones in the sample, the ten largest clones hold 1% to 1.5%. Sequenced: PBMCs. The origin of the receptors is a woman in her fifties or sixties in good health and CMV-seronegative.

CDR3 residues: CASSPGTGGDWNEKLFF. For the CDR3, the DNA is TGTGCCAGCAGCCCCGGGACAGGGGGAGATTGGAATGAAAAACTGTTTTTT. The chain joins TRBV7-9 to TRBJ1-4; TRBD1 matches at 11 bases. The trim removed 5 bases at V and 5 bases at J, leaving 10 bases unmatched. The V gene's germline CDR1 is SEHNR and CDR2 FQNEAQ (reference sequence). This CDR3 has 17 residues.

The chain links TRBV5-1 to TRBJ2-5; D call uncertain. Between the trimmed V and J ends, which lost 4 bases and 3 bases, there was a span of 10 bases. CDR1 is SGHRS, CDR2 YFSETQ, per germline. The CDR3 covers 13 residues. This CDR3 is CASSDEVEETQYF. Here the CDR3 DNA reads TGCGCCAGCAGCGATGAGGTAGAAGAGACCCAGTACTTC. Full variable domain (outside the CDR3, taken from reference TRBV5-1 and TRBJ2-5): KAGVTQTPRYLIKTRGQQVTLSCSPISGHRSVSWYQQTPGQGLQFLFEYFSETQRNKGNFPGRFSGRQFSNSRSEMNVSTLELGDSALYLCASSDEVEETQYFGPGTRLLVL.

The genes are TRBV2 and TRBJ2-5, with 7 positions matching TRBD2. V shed 6 bases, J shed 2 bases, and the junction held 9 bases outside the gene matches. The germline CDR1 and CDR2 sequences are SNHLY and FYNNEI. The CDR3 loop spans 15 amino acids. This CDR3 reads CASSRGDSGQETQYF. The CDR3 bases are TGTGCCAGCAGCCGCGGGGATAGCGGGCAAGAGACCCAGTACTTC.

V usage is TRBV29-1 and J usage is TRBJ1-2; the D gene is possibly TRBD1 (5 bases). This CDR3 is built from 11 residues. CDR1 and CDR2 from the germline V gene are SQVTM and ANQGSEA. Trimming removed 6 bases from V and 7 bases from J, with 12 bases in between. The CDR3 DNA reads TGCAGCGTCGTTGGGGGAGGTGGCTACACCTTC. It translates to CSVVGGGGYTF.

The chain couples TRBV29-1 to TRBJ2-7; the match to TRBD2 covers 14 bases. Per the germline V gene, CDR1 is SQVTM and CDR2 is ANQGSEA. After removal of 3 bases from V and 1 base from J, the junction contained 5 bases not matched to a gene. The CDR3 consists of 16 residues. CDR3 sequence: CSVDGTSGRGSYEQYF. As DNA, the CDR3 is TGCAGCGTTGACGGGACTAGCGGGAGAGGTTCCTACGAGCAGTACTTC.

The chain carries TRBV2 and TRBJ1-1; D is ambiguous. Trimming stripped 6 bases from V and 0 bases from J, with 11 bases between. The CDR3 totals 14 residues. CDR1 and CDR2 (germline): SNHLY, FYNNEI. CDR3 in DNA: TGTGCCAGCAGGGAGGACCGGATGAACACTGAAGCTTTCTTT. This sequence encodes CASREDRMNTEAFF.

This chain uses TRBV11-2 with TRBJ2-1, with 13 bases identical to TRBD2. CDR1 and CDR2 from the germline V gene are SGHAT and FQNNGV. Trimming at V came to 4 bases and at J to 2 bases, leaving 2 bases not matched to a gene. The CDR3 totals 16 residues. CDR3 DNA sequence: TGTGCCAGCAGCTACACTAGCGGGGGGGCCTACAATGAGCAGTTCTTC. Translated, it gives CASSYTSGGAYNEQFF. Full variable domain (outside the CDR3, taken from reference TRBV11-2 and TRBJ2-1): EAGVAQSPRYKIIEKRQSVAFWCNPISGHATLYWYQQILGQGPKLLIQFQNNGVVDDSQLPKDRFSAERLKGVDSTLKIQPAKLEDSAVYLCASSYTSGGAYNEQFFGPGTRLTVL.

The J gene is TRBJ1-2, the V gene TRBV6-1, with D perhaps TRBD1 (5 bases). V lost 7 bases and J lost 5, with 8 bases in between. Germline V gene lookup returns CDR1 MNHNS and CDR2 SASEGT. There are 11 residues in the CDR3. The CDR3 bases are TGTGCCAGCAAACAGGAGTATGGCTACACCTTC. Translating gives CASKQEYGYTF.

V is TRBV7-8 and J is TRBJ1-1; maybe TRBD1 (5 bases). The CDR3 extends over 12 amino acids. Germline CDR1 reads SGHVS; CDR2 reads FQNEAQ. Trimming removed 5 bases from V and 5 bases from J, with 9 bases in between. DNA for the CDR3: TGTGCCAGCAGCGGAGACAGTACTGAAGCTTTCTTT. Its protein is CASSGDSTEAFF.

This chain links TRBV7-2 with TRBJ1-1; D is possibly TRBD1 (6 bases). CDR3 length: 15 amino acids. Germline V gene data show CDR1 as SGHTA and CDR2 as FQGNSA. Trimming took 4 bases from V and 5 from J, leaving 17 bases between them. The CDR3 sequence: CASSWNTGSGTEAFF. In DNA form, the CDR3 reads TGTGCCAGCAGCTGGAATACAGGGTCTGGGACTGAAGCTTTCTTT.

The chain uses TRBV5-6 and TRBJ1-2; D gene unclear. Germline values: CDR1 SGHDT, CDR2 YYEEEE. Trimming took 1 base from V and 8 from J, leaving 15 bases between them. The CDR3 has 14 amino acids. The CDR3 DNA is TGTGCCAGCAGCTTGATGGTCACGGGGTTCGGCTACACCTTC. Protein: CASSLMVTGFGYTF.

This rearrangement joins TRBV7-9 to TRBJ2-1, with D hard to call. Germline V gene data show CDR1 as SEHNR and CDR2 as FQNEAQ (reference sequence). The CDR3 runs to 14 residues. Trimming stripped 8 bases from V and 6 bases from J, with 17 bases between. CDR3 protein: CASGTFRVVNEQFF. The CDR3 region has the DNA TGTGCCAGCGGTACCTTCCGGGTAGTCAATGAGCAGTTCTTC.

The genes are TRBV6-1 and TRBJ2-3; 11 nucleotides match TRBD2. Germline lookup yields CDR1 MNHNS and CDR2 SASEGT. V was pared by 2 bases and J by 4 bases, with 11 bases of the junction left unmatched. This CDR3 has 18 residues. The chain's CDR3 is CASSENLLGSGGADTQYF. Here the CDR3 DNA reads TGTGCCAGCAGTGAAAATCTCCTAGGTAGCGGGGGGGCAGATACGCAGTATTTT.

The rearrangement uses TRBV5-1 and TRBJ2-5; a weak D match, TRBD1 (6 bases). The CDR3 sequence is 14 residues long. Germline CDR1 reads SGHRS; CDR2 reads YFSETQ. Trimming took off 4 bases at V and 5 bases at J, with 15 bases between the two ends. The CDR3 loop is CASSTGQPGETQYF. CDR3 sequence (DNA): TGCGCCAGCAGCACCGGACAGCCGGGGGAGACCCAGTACTTC.

This rearrangement joins TRBV5-1 to TRBJ2-2; possible D gene TRBD2, 6 bases. The germline V and J ends were trimmed by 1 base and 4 bases, with 14 bases remaining between them. Looked up from germline, CDR1 is SGHRS and CDR2 is YFSETQ. This CDR3 contains 16 residues. CDR3 amino acids: CASSLIWGESTGELFF. For the CDR3, the DNA is TGCGCCAGCAGCTTGATATGGGGGGAGAGCACCGGGGAGCTGTTTTTT.